Listed below are T cell receptor beta chains from one sample, sequenced in a study of blood T cell repertoires in COVID-19. Generated by immunoSEQ multiplex PCR, the TCRdb table keeps only in-frame clones and is missing some. Of around 230,000 clones in the sample, roughly 90% were seen once. What was sequenced was peripheral blood. These receptors were collected from a man aged 60-69 years who had recovered from COVID-19. CDR3s include the opening cysteine and the closing phenylalanine or tryptophan. Each record gives: J gene, clone size, V gene, D gene, CDR3 DNA, CDR3 protein. The D gene is left open where the match is weak. A row's size may be missing; if present it is once, few, many or a size class.

>TRBJ1-2|few|TRBV21-1|-
TGTGCCAGCAGGACTGGAGTTGAACCGATCTATGGCTACACCTTC
CASRTGVEPIYGYTF
>TRBJ2-3|-|TRBV2|TRBD2
TGTGCCAGCAGTGAGGAGCGGGGGGCCCCAGATACGCAGTATTTT
CASSEERGAPDTQYF
>TRBJ1-3|-|TRBV9|-
TGTGCCAGCCGCGGGTCAACATCAAAGGGAAACACCATATATTTT
CASRGSTSKGNTIYF
>TRBJ2-2|-|TRBV6-4|TRBD2
TGTGCCAGCAGTCCGAGCGGGGGGGTTGCGAACACCGGGGAGCTGTTTTTT
CASSPSGGVANTGELFF
>TRBJ2-7|-|TRBV7-6|-
TGTGCCAGCAGCTTCGGGGACACCCGATCCTACGAGCAGTACTTC
CASSFGDTRSYEQYF
>TRBJ2-7|-|TRBV4-1|TRBD1
TGCGCCAGCAGCCAAGTAGGGGGGACAGGGGGCTACGAGCAGTACTTC
CASSQVGGTGGYEQYF
>TRBJ1-5|once|TRBV5-1|-
TGCGCCAGCAGAGTAGATAGCAATCAGCCCCAGCATTTT
CASRVDSNQPQHF
>TRBJ1-2|-|TRBV5-1|-
TGCGCCAGCAGCCCGCCGCCTTCAAGGGGGGGGGCGAACTACACCTTC
CASSPPPSRGGANYTF
>TRBJ1-2|-|TRBV2|-
TGTGCCAGCAGTGAAGAAGGGGTAGGTGGCTACACCTTC
CASSEEGVGGYTF
>TRBJ2-3|-|TRBV5-1|-
TGCGCCAGCAGCCTTTCAAGGACAAGCACAGATACGCAGTATTTT
CASSLSRTSTDTQYF
>TRBJ1-2|-|TRBV11-2|-
TGTGCCAGCAGCTCTCCACGGACAGTCGGTAATGAGGGCTACACCTTC
CASSSPRTVGNEGYTF
>TRBJ2-5|once|TRBV12-5|TRBD1
TGTGCTAGTGGTTTGCGTACCGGGACAGGGGGCCGGGAGACCCAGTACTTC
CASGLRTGTGGRETQYF
>TRBJ2-7|few|TRBV18|-
TGTGCCAGCTCACCACGGGCGATGGGCTACGAGCAGTACTTC
CASSPRAMGYEQYF
>TRBJ1-3|-|TRBV5-6|-
TGTGCCAGCAGCTTTGGACATTTCTCTGGAAACACCATATATTTT
CASSFGHFSGNTIYF
>TRBJ2-2|-|TRBV19|TRBD2
TGTGCCAGTAGTGCCTACCGTACTAGCGGGGGGTTAGGGGAGCTGTTTTTT
CASSAYRTSGGLGELFF
>TRBJ2-3|-|TRBV5-8|-
TGTGCCAGCAGCTTGGGCCAGGCTTGGGGAGGATCAGATACGCAGTATTTT
CASSLGQAWGGSDTQYF
>TRBJ1-2|-|TRBV20-1|-
TGCAGTGCTAGTAGGGGGAACTATGGCTACACCTTC
CSASRGNYGYTF
>TRBJ2-1|-|TRBV18|-
TGTGCCAGCTCATCGGCGGGCTCCTTGGGGAGCTCCTACAATGAGCAGTTCTTC
CASSSAGSLGSSYNEQFF
>TRBJ2-4|-|TRBV6-5|TRBD1
TGTGCCAGCAAAACGGACAGGTACCAAAACATTCAGTACTTC
CASKTDRYQNIQYF
>TRBJ1-3|-|TRBV4-1|-
TGCGCCAGCAGCCAAGATCGTCCCTATGGAAACACCATATATTTT
CASSQDRPYGNTIYF
>TRBJ2-1|-|TRBV18|TRBD1
TGTGCCAGCTCCCGTAGAGGAACAGGGGGCGATGAGCAGTTCTTC
CASSRRGTGGDEQFF
>TRBJ2-1|once|TRBV27|TRBD1
TGTGCCAGCAGTCGACAGGGGACGGAGCAGTTCTTC
CASSRQGTEQFF
>TRBJ2-3|-|TRBV7-2|-
TGTGCCAGCACCAACTACCAAGGGGGGGCCTCAGATACGCAGTATTTT
CASTNYQGGASDTQYF
>TRBJ2-3|-|TRBV20-1|-
TGCAGTGCTAGTTCGCCGGTCGGGTTCACCCCCACAGATACGCAGTATTTT
CSASSPVGFTPTDTQYF
>TRBJ1-3|-|TRBV19|-
TGTGCCAGTATGCAGGGGTCCTCTGGAAACACCATATATTTT
CASMQGSSGNTIYF
>TRBJ2-3|-|TRBV29-1|TRBD2
TGCAGCGTCGGGACTAGCGCAAACACAGATACGCAGTATTTT
CSVGTSANTDTQYF
>TRBJ2-5|-|TRBV23-1|TRBD1
TGCGCCAGCAGCCCATCCTCAGGGGACAGGGGGAATTGTGGGGAGACCCAGTACTTC
CASSPSSGDRGNCGETQYF
>TRBJ1-1|-|TRBV29-1|-
TGCAGCGTAAAGGGACAACGATTTTACACTGAAGCTTTCTTT
CSVKGQRFYTEAFF
>TRBJ1-6|once|TRBV6-5|TRBD1
TGTGCCAGCAGTACACAGGGGGTCCTCCACTTT
CASSTQGVLHF
>TRBJ1-4|-|TRBV5-5|-
TGTGCCAGCAGCTTGGGGCCCACGAGGGATGAAAAACTGTTTTTT
CASSLGPTRDEKLFF
>TRBJ1-3|-|TRBV18|TRBD1
TGTGCCAGCTCTCCCCGACAGGGTTTTGGAAACACCATATATTTT
CASSPRQGFGNTIYF
>TRBJ1-3|-|TRBV19|-
TGTGCCAGTAGTAGCAGGGCGACCTCTGGAAACACCATATATTTT
CASSSRATSGNTIYF
>TRBJ1-2|-|TRBV7-8|TRBD1
TGTGCCAGCAGCGCAAACCGCCGACAGGGAAATAACTATGGCTACACCTTC
CASSANRRQGNNYGYTF
>TRBJ1-1|once|TRBV6-5|TRBD1
TGTGCCAGCAGTTATCCCGGGACAGGGGTGTATACTGAAGCTTTCTTT
CASSYPGTGVYTEAFF
>TRBJ2-7|-|TRBV3-1/TRBV3-2|TRBD1
TGTGCCAGCAGCGAGGGGGCGAAATACGAGCAGTACTTC
CASSEGAKYEQYF
>TRBJ2-5|-|TRBV7-9|-
TGTGCCAGCAGCTACACGACAGACATAAGAAGAAAGACCCAGTACTTC
CASSYTTDIRRKTQYF
>TRBJ2-4|-|TRBV6-5|-
TGTGCCAGCAGAATTATGGTGGGGGCAAACATTCAGTACTTC
CASRIMVGANIQYF